This section outlines one T cell receptor (beta chain) sequence together with its context. Alongside a J-beta primer mix, a sample-barcoded 5' primer served in a second PCR lasting about 7 to 11 cycles. Every cDNA was tagged by a template-switch adaptor with 12 random nucleotides. TCRdb fed the 5' RACE reads into MiXCR, producing one record per CDR3 protein. The sample shows fewer than 1,000,000 distinct CDR3 sequences, around 45% of them seen only once. The V gene's germline CDR1 is SGHAT and CDR2 FQNNGV. V was pared by 5 bases and J by 7 bases, with 18 bases between. This CDR3 has 15 amino acids. The data originate from a study of blood T cells in healthy people across ages. Per-sample PBMC isolation yielded at least 6.5 million cells.

The rearrangement uses TRBV11-2 and TRBJ2-1, with D uncertain. Specimen: blood. The source is a man in his sixties in good health. This CDR3 reads CASSAKTIVGNEQFF. CDR3 coding DNA: TGTGCCAGCAGCGCAAAGACAATTGTAGGTAATGAGCAGTTCTTC.